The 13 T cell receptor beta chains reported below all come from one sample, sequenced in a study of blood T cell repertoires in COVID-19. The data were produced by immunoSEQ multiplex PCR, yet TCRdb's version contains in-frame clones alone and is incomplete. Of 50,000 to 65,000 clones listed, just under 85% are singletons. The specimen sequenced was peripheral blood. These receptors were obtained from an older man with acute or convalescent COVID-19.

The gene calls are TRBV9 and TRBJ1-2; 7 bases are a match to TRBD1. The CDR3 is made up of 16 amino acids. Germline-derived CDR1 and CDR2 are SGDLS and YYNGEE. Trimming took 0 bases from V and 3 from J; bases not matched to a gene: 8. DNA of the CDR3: TGTGCCAGCAGCGTAGAGGGAACAGGGGCGGACTATGGCTACACCTTC. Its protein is CASSVEGTGADYGYTF.

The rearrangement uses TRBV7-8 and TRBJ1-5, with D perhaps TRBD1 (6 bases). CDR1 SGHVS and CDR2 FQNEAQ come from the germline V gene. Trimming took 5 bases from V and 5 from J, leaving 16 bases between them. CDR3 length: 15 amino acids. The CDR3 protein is CASSGPTGNYQPQHF. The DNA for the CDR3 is TGTGCCAGCAGCGGGCCGACAGGCAACTATCAGCCCCAGCATTTT.

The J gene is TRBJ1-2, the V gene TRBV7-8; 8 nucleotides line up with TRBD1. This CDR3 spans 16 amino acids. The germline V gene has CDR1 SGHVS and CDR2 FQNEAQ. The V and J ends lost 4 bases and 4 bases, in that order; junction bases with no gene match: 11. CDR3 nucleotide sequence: TGTGCCAGCAGCTCGGGACAGGCCCTTGAATTCTATGGCTACACCTTC. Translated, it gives CASSSGQALEFYGYTF.

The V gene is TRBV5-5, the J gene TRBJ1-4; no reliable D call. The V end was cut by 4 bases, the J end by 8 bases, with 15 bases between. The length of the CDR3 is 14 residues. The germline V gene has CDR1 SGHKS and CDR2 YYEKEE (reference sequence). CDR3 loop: CASSPPANREKLFF. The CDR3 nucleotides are TGTGCCAGCAGCCCGCCCGCCAACCGGGAAAAACTGTTTTTT.

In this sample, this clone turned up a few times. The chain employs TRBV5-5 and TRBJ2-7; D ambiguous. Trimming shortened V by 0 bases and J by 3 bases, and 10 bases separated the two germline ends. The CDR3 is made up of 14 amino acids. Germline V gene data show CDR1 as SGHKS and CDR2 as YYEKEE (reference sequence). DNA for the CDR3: TGTGCCAGCAGCTTGGAGGCCAGAGGCTACGAGCAGTACTTC. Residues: CASSLEARGYEQYF.

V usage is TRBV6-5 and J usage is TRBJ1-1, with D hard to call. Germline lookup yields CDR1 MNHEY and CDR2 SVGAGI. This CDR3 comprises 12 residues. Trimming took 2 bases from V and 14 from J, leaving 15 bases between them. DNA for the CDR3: TGTGCCAGCAGTTACGGGCCGGCAGGAACCTTCTTT. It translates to CASSYGPAGTFF.

The CDR3 sequence: CASSLPFRDRVPYEQYF. Written as DNA, the CDR3 is TGTGCCAGCAGTCTCCCCTTCCGGGACAGGGTGCCCTACGAGCAGTACTTC. The chain links TRBV28 to TRBJ2-7; 9 bases are a match to TRBD1. Per the germline V gene, CDR1 is MDHEN and CDR2 is SYDVKM. Trimming removed 5 bases from V and 2 bases from J; junction bases left unmatched: 13. The length of the CDR3 is 17 residues.

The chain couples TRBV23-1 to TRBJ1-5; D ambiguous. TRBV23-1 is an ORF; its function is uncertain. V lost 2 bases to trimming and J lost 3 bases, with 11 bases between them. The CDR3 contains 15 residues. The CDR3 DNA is TGCGCCAGCAGTCAAAATGACACGTACAATCAGCCCCAGCATTTT. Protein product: CASSQNDTYNQPQHF.

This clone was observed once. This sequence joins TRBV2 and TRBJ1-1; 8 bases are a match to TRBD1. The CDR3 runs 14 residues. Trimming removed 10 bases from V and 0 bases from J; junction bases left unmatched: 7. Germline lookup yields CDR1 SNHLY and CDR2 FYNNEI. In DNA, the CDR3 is TGTGCCACCCGGACAGGGACCCTGAACACTGAAGCTTTCTTT. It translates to CATRTGTLNTEAFF.

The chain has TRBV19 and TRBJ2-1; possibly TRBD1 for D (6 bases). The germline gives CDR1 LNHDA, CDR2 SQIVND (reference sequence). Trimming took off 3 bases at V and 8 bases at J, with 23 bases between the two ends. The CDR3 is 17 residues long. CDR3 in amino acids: CASSISPGHLVGDEQFF. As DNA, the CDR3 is TGTGCCAGTAGTATCTCTCCGGGACACCTCGTGGGTGATGAGCAGTTCTTC.

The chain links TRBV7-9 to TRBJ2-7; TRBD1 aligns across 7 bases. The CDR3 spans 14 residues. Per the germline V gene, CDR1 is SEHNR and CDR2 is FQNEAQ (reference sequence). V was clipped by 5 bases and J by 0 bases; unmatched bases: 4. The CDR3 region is CASSDGTASYEQYF. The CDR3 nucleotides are TGTGCCAGCAGCGACGGGACAGCCTCCTACGAGCAGTACTTC.

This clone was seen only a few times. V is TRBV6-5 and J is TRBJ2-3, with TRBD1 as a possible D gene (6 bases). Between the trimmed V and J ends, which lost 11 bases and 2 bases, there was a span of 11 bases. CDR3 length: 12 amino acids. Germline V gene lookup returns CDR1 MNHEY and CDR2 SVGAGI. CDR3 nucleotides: TGTGCCTTGGGGGCATTCACAGATACGCAGTATTTT. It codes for CALGAFTDTQYF.

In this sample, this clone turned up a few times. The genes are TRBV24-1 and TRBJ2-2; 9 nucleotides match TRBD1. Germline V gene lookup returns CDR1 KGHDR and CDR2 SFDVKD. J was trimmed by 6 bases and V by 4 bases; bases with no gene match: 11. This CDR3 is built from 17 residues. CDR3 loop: CATSDSHGTGPSGELFF. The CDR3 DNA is TGTGCCACCAGTGACTCGCACGGGACAGGGCCGTCCGGGGAGCTGTTTTTT.